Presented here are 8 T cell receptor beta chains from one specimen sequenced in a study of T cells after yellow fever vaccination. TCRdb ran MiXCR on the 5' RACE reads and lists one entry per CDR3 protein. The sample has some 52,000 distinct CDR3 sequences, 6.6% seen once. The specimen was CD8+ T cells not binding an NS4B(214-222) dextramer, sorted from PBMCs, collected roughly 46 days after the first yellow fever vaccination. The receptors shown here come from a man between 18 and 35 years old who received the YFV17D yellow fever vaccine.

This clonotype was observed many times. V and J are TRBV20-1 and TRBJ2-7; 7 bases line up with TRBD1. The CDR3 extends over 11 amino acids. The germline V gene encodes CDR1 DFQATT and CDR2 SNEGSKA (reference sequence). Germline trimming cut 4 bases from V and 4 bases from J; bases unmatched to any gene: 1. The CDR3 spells CSAKTGYEQYV. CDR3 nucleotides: TGCAGTGCTAAGACAGGGTACGAGCAGTACGTC.

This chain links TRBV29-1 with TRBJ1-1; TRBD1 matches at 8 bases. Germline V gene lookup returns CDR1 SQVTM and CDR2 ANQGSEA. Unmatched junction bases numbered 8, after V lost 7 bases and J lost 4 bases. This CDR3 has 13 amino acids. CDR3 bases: TGCAGCGCACAACAGGGGGTCGGCACTGAAGCTTTCTTT. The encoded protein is CSAQQGVGTEAFF.

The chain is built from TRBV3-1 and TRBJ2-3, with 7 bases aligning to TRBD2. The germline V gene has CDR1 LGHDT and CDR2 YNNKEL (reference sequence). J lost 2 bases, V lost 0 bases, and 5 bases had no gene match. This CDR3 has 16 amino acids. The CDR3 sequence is CASSQDLSGVTDTQYF. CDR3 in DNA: TGTGCCAGCAGCCAAGATCTGAGCGGGGTCACAGATACGCAGTATTTT.

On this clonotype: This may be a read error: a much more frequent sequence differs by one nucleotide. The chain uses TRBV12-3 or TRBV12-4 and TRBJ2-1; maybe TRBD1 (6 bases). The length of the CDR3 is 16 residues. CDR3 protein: CASLAADRSLYNEQSF. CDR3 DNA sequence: TGTGCCAGCCTTGCCGCGGACAGATCGCTCTACAATGAGCAGTCCTTC.

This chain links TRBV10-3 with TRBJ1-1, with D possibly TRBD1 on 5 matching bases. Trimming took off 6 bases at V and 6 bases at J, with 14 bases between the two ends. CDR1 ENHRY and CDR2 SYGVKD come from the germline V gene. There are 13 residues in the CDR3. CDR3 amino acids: CAIRTTVGAEAFF. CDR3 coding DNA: TGTGCCATCAGAACGACAGTGGGAGCTGAAGCTTTCTTT.

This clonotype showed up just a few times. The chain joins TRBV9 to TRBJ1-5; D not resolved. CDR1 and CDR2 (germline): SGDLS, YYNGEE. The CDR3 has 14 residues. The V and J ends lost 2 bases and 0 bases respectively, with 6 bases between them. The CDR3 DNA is TGTGCCAGCAGCGTCGATGGTAGCAATCAGCCCCAGCATTTT. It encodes CASSVDGSNQPQHF.

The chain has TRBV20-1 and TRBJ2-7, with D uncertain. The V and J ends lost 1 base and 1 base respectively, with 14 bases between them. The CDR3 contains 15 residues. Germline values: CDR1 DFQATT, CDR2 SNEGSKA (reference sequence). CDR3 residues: CSARADSLRSYEQYF. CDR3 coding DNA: TGCAGTGCTAGAGCCGACTCACTGAGATCCTACGAGCAGTACTTC.

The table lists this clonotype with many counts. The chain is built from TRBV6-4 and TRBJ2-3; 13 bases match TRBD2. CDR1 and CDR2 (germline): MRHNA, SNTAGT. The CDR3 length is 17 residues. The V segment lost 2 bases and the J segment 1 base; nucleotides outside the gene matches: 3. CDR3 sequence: CASSDTGTSGGTDTQYF. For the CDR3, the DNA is TGTGCCAGCAGTGACACCGGGACTAGCGGGGGCACAGATACGCAGTATTTT.